This is a list of T cell receptor beta chains from one sample in a study of T cell changes during pregnancy in multiple sclerosis. The repertoire was sequenced with immunoSEQ multiplex PCR; TCRdb's copy has only in-frame clones and lacks some. The profile shows approximately 99,000 clones, approximately 93% of them singletons. This sample comprised peripheral blood, obtained after pregnancy. These receptors were taken from a female donor with multiple sclerosis, enrolled in a pregnancy study. CDR3s include the opening cysteine and the closing phenylalanine or tryptophan. D genes are given only for firm matches. For some rows the clone size is stated as once, few or many, or as a class when expanded; others skip it.

clone_size	j_call	d_call	v_call	cdr3_nt	cdr3_aa
once	TRBJ2-2	TRBD2	TRBV4-1	TGCGCCAGCAGCCAAGATCGAGGTCTAGCGGATAACACCGGGGAGCTGTTTTTT	CASSQDRGLADNTGELFF
NA	TRBJ2-7	NA	TRBV7-2	TGTGCCAGCAGCTTTGACGGGTCCTACGAGCAGTACTTC	CASSFDGSYEQYF
NA	TRBJ2-7	NA	TRBV7-2	TGTGCCAGCAGATTGGGGCTCAATCGGCCCGAGCAGTACTTC	CASRLGLNRPEQYF
NA	TRBJ2-7	TRBD1	TRBV13	TGTGCCAGCAGCTTGACAGGGGGCTTCTACGAGCAGTACTTC	CASSLTGGFYEQYF
once	TRBJ2-6	TRBD1	TRBV14	TGTGCCAGCAGCCGAGGGACAGGGGTTAGAGGGGCCAACGTCCTGACTTTC	CASSRGTGVRGANVLTF
NA	TRBJ2-7	TRBD2	TRBV11-2	TGTGCCAGCAGCAAACTAGCGGGGCCCTACGAGCAGTACTTC	CASSKLAGPYEQYF
NA	TRBJ1-2	TRBD1	TRBV28	TGTGCCAGCAGTCTCGGACAGGGACATGGCTACACCTTC	CASSLGQGHGYTF
once	TRBJ2-2	NA	TRBV7-9	TGTGCCAGCAGCCCGCGGTGGGCGAACACCGGGGAGCTGTTTTTT	CASSPRWANTGELFF
NA	TRBJ2-7	NA	TRBV11-2	TGTGCCAGCAGCTTCCAGGGTAGGAGCGACGAGCAGTACTTC	CASSFQGRSDEQYF
once	TRBJ1-2	NA	TRBV7-9	TGTGCCAGCAGCTTAGGCCAGGGCTATGGCTACACCTTC	CASSLGQGYGYTF
NA	TRBJ2-3	TRBD1	TRBV27	TGTGCCAGTGGACAGGGACGGATACAAGATACGCAGTATTTT	CASGQGRIQDTQYF
once	TRBJ1-2	TRBD1	TRBV7-8	TGTGCCAGCAGCTCCAGCGACAGGGCGGACTATGGCTACACCTTC	CASSSSDRADYGYTF
NA	TRBJ2-1	TRBD1	TRBV27	TGTGCCAGCAGTCCCCACGGACAGGCGATCTCTAGAACATCCTACAATGAGCAGTTCTTC	CASSPHGQAISRTSYNEQFF